This TCR beta chain stems from a study of cytomegalovirus exposure and HLA in healthy donors. Germline V gene data show CDR1 as GTSNPN and CDR2 as SVGIG (reference sequence). The ends were cut back, 3 bases at V and 0 bases at J, with 15 bases in the middle. The CDR3 spans 17 residues. 13 Jbeta primers and 60 Vbeta primers were used for the PCR. Sequencing was performed with immunoSEQ multiplex PCR; in TCRdb, only in-frame clones are kept and a portion is missing. The sample comprises 150,000 to 200,000 clones, 65% to 85% of which are singletons, and more than 1% rests with the top ten. The TCR originated in a boy aged 2 to 10 in good health and CMV-seronegative. This chain connects TRBV30 to TRBJ1-6; D is perhaps TRBD1 (6 bases). What was sequenced was PBMCs. CDR3 bases: TGTGCCTGGAGAATTCCAGGGGCCGACTCCTATAATTCACCCCTCCACTTT. Protein sequence: CAWRIPGADSYNSPLHF.